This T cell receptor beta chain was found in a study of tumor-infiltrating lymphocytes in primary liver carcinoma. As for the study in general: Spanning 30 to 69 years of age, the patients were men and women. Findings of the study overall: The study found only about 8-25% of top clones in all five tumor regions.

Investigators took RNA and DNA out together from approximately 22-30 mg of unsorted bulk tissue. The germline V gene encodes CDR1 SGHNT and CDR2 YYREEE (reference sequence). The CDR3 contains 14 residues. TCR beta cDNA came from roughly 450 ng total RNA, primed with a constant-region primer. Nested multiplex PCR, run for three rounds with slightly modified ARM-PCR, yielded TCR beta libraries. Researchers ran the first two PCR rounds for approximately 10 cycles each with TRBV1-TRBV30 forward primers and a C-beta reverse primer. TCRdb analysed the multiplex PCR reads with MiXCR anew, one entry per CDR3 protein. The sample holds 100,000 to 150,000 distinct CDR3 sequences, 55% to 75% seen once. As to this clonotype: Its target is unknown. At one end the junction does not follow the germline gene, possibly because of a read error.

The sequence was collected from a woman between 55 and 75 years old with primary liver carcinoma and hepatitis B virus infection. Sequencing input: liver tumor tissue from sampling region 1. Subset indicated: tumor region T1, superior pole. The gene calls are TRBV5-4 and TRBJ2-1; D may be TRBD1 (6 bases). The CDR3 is CASSKNRDISEQSF. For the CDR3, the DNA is TGTGCCAGCAGCAAAAACAGGGATATCAGTGAGCAGTCCTTC.